Listed below are T cell receptor beta chains from one sample, sequenced in a study of blood T cell repertoires in COVID-19. TCRdb's table, derived via immunoSEQ multiplex PCR, lists solely in-frame clones and lacks some. This sample carries 210,000 or so clones, 70% to 85% of them seen once, and the ten largest clones take 1.8%. The sample consisted of PBMCs or T cells enriched from blood (not recorded which). The receptors stem from a man aged 55 to 70 who had recovered from COVID-19. CDR3s include the opening cysteine and the closing phenylalanine or tryptophan. The D gene is left open where the match is weak. Clone size is not always given. Where it is, it says once, few, many or a class for expanded clones.

J: TRBJ2-5
D: TRBD2
V: TRBV5-1
size: once
CDR3: CASSLSGGAGRETQYF
DNA: TGCGCCAGCAGTTTAAGCGGGGGGGCCGGTCGGGAGACCCAGTACTTC

J: TRBJ1-5
D: -
V: TRBV7-6
size: -
CDR3: CASSLAPETGNNQPQHF
DNA: TGTGCCAGCAGCTTAGCTCCCGAAACAGGGAACAATCAGCCCCAGCATTTT

J: TRBJ2-1
D: -
V: TRBV9
size: -
CDR3: CASSTPASSYNEQFF
DNA: TGTGCCAGCAGCACCCCAGCGAGCTCCTACAATGAGCAGTTCTTC

J: TRBJ1-5
D: -
V: TRBV6-5
size: -
CDR3: CASSLTGKGLNQPQHF
DNA: TGTGCCAGCAGTTTAACAGGGAAGGGGCTAAATCAGCCCCAGCATTTT

J: TRBJ1-1
D: -
V: TRBV7-8
size: few
CDR3: CASRLTENTEAFF
DNA: TGTGCCAGCAGGTTGACAGAGAACACTGAAGCTTTCTTT

J: TRBJ1-4
D: -
V: TRBV6-6
size: -
CDR3: CASSYLQGRGEKLFF
DNA: TGTGCCAGCAGTTACTTACAGGGAAGGGGGGAAAAACTGTTTTTT

J: TRBJ1-2
D: -
V: TRBV6-5
size: -
CDR3: CASSSGHGYTF
DNA: TGTGCCAGCAGTTCAGGGCATGGCTACACCTTC

J: TRBJ1-2
D: -
V: TRBV6-2/TRBV6-3
size: once
CDR3: CASSYSTDYGYTF
DNA: TGTGCCAGCAGTTACTCGACAGACTATGGCTACACCTTC

J: TRBJ1-4
D: -
V: TRBV2
size: few
CDR3: CASTVLSSLGKLFF
DNA: TGTGCCAGCACGGTCCTGTCCTCTCTAGGAAAACTGTTTTTT

J: TRBJ1-4
D: -
V: TRBV2
size: -
CDR3: CASGEGKLFF
DNA: TGTGCCAGCGGGGAGGGGAAACTGTTTTTT

J: TRBJ2-1
D: -
V: TRBV24-1
size: -
CDR3: CATSTRTRDNEQFF
DNA: TGTGCCACCAGTACCCGGACTCGAGACAATGAGCAGTTCTTC

J: TRBJ1-1
D: -
V: TRBV10-3
size: -
CDR3: CAISEPGLEAFF
DNA: TGTGCCATCAGTGAGCCAGGTCTGGAAGCTTTCTTT

J: TRBJ1-1
D: -
V: TRBV5-1
size: -
CDR3: CASSPGDDSTSKAFF
DNA: TGCGCCAGCAGCCCGGGTGATGACAGCACGTCAAAAGCTTTCTTT

J: TRBJ1-1
D: -
V: TRBV6-5
size: -
CDR3: CASSSNALVNTEAFF
DNA: TGTGCCAGCAGCTCTAACGCGTTAGTGAACACTGAAGCTTTCTTT

J: TRBJ2-3
D: TRBD2
V: TRBV7-6
size: -
CDR3: CASSLAFSGVHADTQYF
DNA: TGTGCCAGCAGCTTAGCCTTTAGCGGGGTACACGCAGATACGCAGTATTTT

J: TRBJ2-1
D: TRBD1
V: TRBV7-7
size: -
CDR3: CASSLSQGAGNEQFF
DNA: TGTGCTAGCAGCTTAAGCCAGGGGGCGGGAAATGAGCAGTTCTTC

J: TRBJ2-4
D: TRBD2
V: TRBV5-4
size: -
CDR3: CASSLEGSGRNIQYF
DNA: TGTGCCAGCAGCTTGGAAGGTAGCGGGCGCAACATTCAGTACTTC

J: TRBJ2-1
D: -
V: TRBV11-3
size: few
CDR3: CASSLATQRQFF
DNA: TGTGCCAGCAGCTTAGCGACACAGAGGCAGTTCTTC

J: TRBJ2-2
D: TRBD1
V: TRBV5-4
size: -
CDR3: CASSRGQGGWTGELFF
DNA: TGTGCCAGCAGCCGGGGACAGGGAGGGTGGACCGGGGAGCTGTTTTTT

J: TRBJ2-1
D: TRBD1
V: TRBV6-5
size: -
CDR3: CASSSTGGSYNEQFF
DNA: TGTGCCAGCAGTTCGACAGGGGGCTCCTACAATGAGCAGTTCTTC

J: TRBJ1-2
D: TRBD1
V: TRBV6-4
size: -
CDR3: CASSQAGTGAVYGYTF
DNA: TGTGCCAGCAGTCAGGCCGGGACAGGCGCTGTCTATGGCTACACCTTC

J: TRBJ1-4
D: -
V: TRBV5-1
size: -
CDR3: CASSSAGPENNEKLFF
DNA: TGCGCCAGCAGCTCAGCGGGACCGGAGAATAATGAAAAACTGTTTTTT

J: TRBJ1-5
D: -
V: TRBV16
size: once
CDR3: CASSDSGRGNQPQHF
DNA: TGTGCCAGCAGCGACTCAGGGAGGGGCAATCAGCCCCAGCATTTT

J: TRBJ1-1
D: -
V: TRBV7-8
size: few
CDR3: CASSPRAVNTEAFF
DNA: TGTGCCAGCAGCCCCCGCGCCGTGAACACTGAAGCTTTCTTT

J: TRBJ1-1
D: -
V: TRBV5-1
size: -
CDR3: CASSSTTENTEAFF
DNA: TGCGCCAGCAGCTCAACGACAGAGAACACTGAAGCTTTCTTT

J: TRBJ2-3
D: TRBD1
V: TRBV5-8
size: -
CDR3: CASSDKLDRDLTDTQYF
DNA: TGTGCCAGCAGCGACAAACTGGACAGGGATCTGACAGATACGCAGTATTTT

J: TRBJ2-5
D: -
V: TRBV2
size: -
CDR3: CASTGLPWGETQYF
DNA: TGTGCCAGCACTGGACTACCCTGGGGGGAGACCCAGTACTTC

J: TRBJ2-3
D: -
V: TRBV24-1
size: few
CDR3: CATSGQGTDTQYF
DNA: TGTGCCACCAGTGGTCAGGGTACAGATACGCAGTATTTT

J: TRBJ2-7
D: -
V: TRBV3-1/TRBV3-2
size: -
CDR3: CASSQGPTASYEQYF
DNA: TGTGCCAGCAGCCAAGGACCGACAGCATCCTACGAGCAGTACTTC

J: TRBJ1-1
D: TRBD1
V: TRBV29-1
size: -
CDR3: CSVVGQGRSEAFF
DNA: TGCAGCGTCGTAGGACAGGGGAGGAGTGAAGCTTTCTTT

J: TRBJ2-2
D: TRBD1
V: TRBV11-3
size: -
CDR3: CASTRQGGNTGELFF
DNA: TGTGCCAGCACCCGACAGGGTGGGAACACCGGGGAGCTGTTTTTT

J: TRBJ1-6
D: -
V: TRBV21-1
size: -
CDR3: CASSNIRGRDSPLHF
DNA: TGTGCCAGCAGCAACATCAGGGGACGGGATTCACCCCTCCACTTT

J: TRBJ1-3
D: TRBD1
V: TRBV9
size: -
CDR3: CASSAATGLGNTIYF
DNA: TGTGCCAGCAGCGCCGCGACAGGGTTGGGAAACACCATATATTTT

J: TRBJ2-7
D: TRBD2
V: TRBV18
size: many
CDR3: CASSRTSGGSYEQYF
DNA: TGTGCCAGCTCACGGACTAGCGGGGGGTCCTACGAGCAGTACTTC

J: TRBJ1-5
D: -
V: TRBV19
size: -
CDR3: CASSILGDMSSNQPQHF
DNA: TGTGCCAGTAGTATATTAGGGGACATGAGTAGCAATCAGCCCCAGCATTTT

J: TRBJ1-1
D: -
V: TRBV10-3
size: -
CDR3: CAISESQQTMNTEAFF
DNA: TGTGCCATCAGTGAGTCCCAACAGACCATGAACACTGAAGCTTTCTTT

J: TRBJ1-1
D: -
V: TRBV12-2
size: once
CDR3: CASHRGRLGTEAFF
DNA: TGTGCAAGCCACAGGGGGCGTTTAGGCACTGAAGCTTTCTTT

J: TRBJ2-7
D: -
V: TRBV7-8
size: -
CDR3: CASSLDRAGEQYF
DNA: TGTGCCAGCAGCTTAGATAGGGCGGGCGAGCAGTACTTC

J: TRBJ1-1
D: -
V: TRBV7-2
size: -
CDR3: CASSLEYTSNTEAFF
DNA: TGTGCCAGCAGCTTAGAATACACCTCGAACACTGAAGCTTTCTTT

J: TRBJ2-7
D: TRBD2
V: TRBV5-1
size: -
CDR3: CASSLSPSGGYEQYF
DNA: TGCGCCAGCAGCTTGTCGCCTAGCGGGGGCTACGAGCAGTACTTC

J: TRBJ2-2
D: TRBD2
V: TRBV14
size: once
CDR3: CASSRTAGGLSGELFF
DNA: TGTGCCAGCAGCCGGACAGCGGGGGGGCTTTCCGGGGAGCTGTTTTTT

J: TRBJ1-2
D: TRBD1
V: TRBV12-3/TRBV12-4
size: -
CDR3: CASSLQGASGYTF
DNA: TGTGCCAGCAGTTTACAGGGGGCAAGTGGCTACACCTTC

J: TRBJ1-4
D: -
V: TRBV5-4
size: -
CDR3: CASSSRDNNEKLFF
DNA: TGTGCCAGCAGCTCCAGGGATAATAATGAAAAACTGTTTTTT

J: TRBJ1-5
D: -
V: TRBV7-9
size: -
CDR3: CASSQNSEPQHF
DNA: TGTGCCAGCAGCCAAAATTCGGAGCCCCAGCATTTT

J: TRBJ2-4
D: -
V: TRBV10-1
size: -
CDR3: CASSEELAKNIQYF
DNA: TGCGCCAGCAGTGAGGAACTAGCCAAAAACATTCAGTACTTC

J: TRBJ2-7
D: TRBD1
V: TRBV5-4
size: -
CDR3: CASSRGQYEQYF
DNA: TGTGCCAGCAGCAGGGGACAGTACGAGCAGTACTTC

J: TRBJ1-1
D: -
V: TRBV5-6
size: -
CDR3: CASTMLQRRDTEAFF
DNA: TGTGCCAGCACCATGTTGCAGCGTCGGGACACTGAAGCTTTCTTT

J: TRBJ2-1
D: TRBD1
V: TRBV7-3
size: once
CDR3: CASSLKDRVDEQFF
DNA: TGTGCCAGCAGCCTAAAAGACAGGGTTGACGAGCAGTTCTTC

J: TRBJ1-1
D: -
V: TRBV7-9
size: -
CDR3: CASSLAGGRRGTEAFF
DNA: TGTGCCAGCAGCTTAGCCGGAGGCCGGAGGGGCACTGAAGCTTTCTTT